In this sample, the clone carrying this T cell receptor beta chain turned up a few times. Its antigen remains unknown. These data come from a study of T cell responses to AZD1222 COVID-19 vaccine. Findings and caveats of the study: The sample set comprised mostly white British donors with more females, and clonal diversity was possibly underestimated.

Generated by immunoSEQ multiplex PCR, the TCRdb table keeps only in-frame clones and is missing some. Counted here are 150,000 to 200,000 clones, roughly 89% occurring once; the ten biggest clones make up 1.5% to 2%. The V end lost 0 bases, the J end lost 0 bases, and 7 bases lay between the germline ends. The length of the CDR3 is 15 residues. The germline V gene has CDR1 SGDLS and CDR2 YYNGEE. The TCR sequence derives from an adult in good health. Sequencing was performed on peripheral blood, taken on day 0 of AZD1222 vaccination. V gene TRBV9 combines with J gene TRBJ1-3; D ambiguous. The chain's CDR3 is CASSVAVASGNTIYF. CDR3 in DNA: TGTGCCAGCAGCGTAGCCGTGGCCTCTGGAAACACCATATATTTT.